This T cell receptor beta chain emerged from a study of blood T cell repertoires in COVID-19. Across the whole study: Both acute and convalescent COVID-19 samples were obtained from the United States, Italy and Spain. T cells, B-cell-depleted T cells, or PBMCs provided the cDNA or gDNA that served as material.

Everyone who took part was about 18 to 90 years old, and they came from 24 US areas. Source study methods: For nucleated cells, counts were estimated from reference gene primer amplification. Libraries were prepared by immunoSEQ multiplex PCR; TCRdb keeps only in-frame clonotypes and omits some of them. That table gives V, J and clone size, and the DNA gave D and trimming. Of about 430,000 clones in the sample, around 87% were seen once. This clone was seen a single time. The CDR3 is made up of 12 amino acids. Germline-derived CDR1 and CDR2 are KGHDR and SFDVKD. V was clipped by 4 bases and J by 9 bases, with 9 bases between them.

The sequence was obtained from a woman aged 25 to 39 with acute COVID-19. The sequenced sample was PBMCs or T cells enriched from blood (not recorded which). The rearrangement joins TRBV24-1 to TRBJ2-1; weak D call: TRBD2 (6 bases). DNA for the CDR3: TGTGCCACCAGTGAAGCGGGCCCTGAGCAGTTCTTC. Its protein is CATSEAGPEQFF.